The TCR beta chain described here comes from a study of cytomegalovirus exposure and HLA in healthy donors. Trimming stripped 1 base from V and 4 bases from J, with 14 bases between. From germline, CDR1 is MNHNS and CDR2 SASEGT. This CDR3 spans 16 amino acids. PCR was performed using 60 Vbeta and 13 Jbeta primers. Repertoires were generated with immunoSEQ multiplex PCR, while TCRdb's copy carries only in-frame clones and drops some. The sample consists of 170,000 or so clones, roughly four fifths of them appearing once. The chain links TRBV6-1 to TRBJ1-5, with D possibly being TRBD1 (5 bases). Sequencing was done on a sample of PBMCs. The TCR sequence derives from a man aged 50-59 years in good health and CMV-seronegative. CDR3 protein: CASSEVINRPNQPQHF. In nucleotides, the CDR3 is TGTGCCAGCAGTGAAGTAATAAACAGGCCGAATCAGCCCCAGCATTTT.